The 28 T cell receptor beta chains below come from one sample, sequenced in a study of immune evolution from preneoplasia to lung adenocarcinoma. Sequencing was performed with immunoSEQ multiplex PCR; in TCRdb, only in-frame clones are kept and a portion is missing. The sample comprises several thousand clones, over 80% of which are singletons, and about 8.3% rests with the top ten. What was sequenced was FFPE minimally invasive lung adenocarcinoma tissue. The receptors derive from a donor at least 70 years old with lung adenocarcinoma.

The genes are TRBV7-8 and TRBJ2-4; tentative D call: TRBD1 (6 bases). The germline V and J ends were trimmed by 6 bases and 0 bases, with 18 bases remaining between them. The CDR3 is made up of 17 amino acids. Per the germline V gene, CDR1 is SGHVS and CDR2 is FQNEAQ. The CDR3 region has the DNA TGTGCCAGCAGTTCATGGGTAGGGGGATTAGCCAAAAACATTCAGTACTTC. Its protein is CASSSWVGGLAKNIQYF.

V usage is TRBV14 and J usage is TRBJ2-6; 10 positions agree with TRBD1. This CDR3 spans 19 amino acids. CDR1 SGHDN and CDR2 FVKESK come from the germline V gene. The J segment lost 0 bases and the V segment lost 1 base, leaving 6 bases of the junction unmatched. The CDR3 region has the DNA TGTGCCAGCAGCCAAGTTTTTGACAGGGGGCTCTCTGGGGCCAACGTCCTGACTTTC. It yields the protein CASSQVFDRGLSGANVLTF.

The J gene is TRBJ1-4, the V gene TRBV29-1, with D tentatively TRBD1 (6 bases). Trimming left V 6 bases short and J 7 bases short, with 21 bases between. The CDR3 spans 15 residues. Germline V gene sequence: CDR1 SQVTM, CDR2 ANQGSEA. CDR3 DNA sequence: TGCAGCGTAGCTCGGGACACCTTCCGGGGTGAAAAACTGTTTTTT. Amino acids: CSVARDTFRGEKLFF.

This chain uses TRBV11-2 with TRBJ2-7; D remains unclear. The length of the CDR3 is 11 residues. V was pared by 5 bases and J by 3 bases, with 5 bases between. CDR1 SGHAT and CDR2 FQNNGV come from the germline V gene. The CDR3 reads CASSPLYEQYF. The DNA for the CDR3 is TGTGCCAGCAGCCCGCTCTACGAGCAGTACTTC.

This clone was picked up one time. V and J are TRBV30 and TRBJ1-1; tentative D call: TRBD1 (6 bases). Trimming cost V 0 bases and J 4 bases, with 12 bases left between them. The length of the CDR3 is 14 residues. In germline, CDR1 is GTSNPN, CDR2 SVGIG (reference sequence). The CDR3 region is CAWSVGGGFTEAFF. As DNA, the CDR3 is TGTGCCTGGAGTGTGGGGGGGGGCTTCACTGAAGCTTTCTTT.

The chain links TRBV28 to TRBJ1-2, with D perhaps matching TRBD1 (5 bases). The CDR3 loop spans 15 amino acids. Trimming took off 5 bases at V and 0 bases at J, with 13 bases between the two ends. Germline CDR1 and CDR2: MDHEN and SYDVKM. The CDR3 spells CASSDRDVANYGYTF. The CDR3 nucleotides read TGTGCCAGCAGTGACCGGGACGTAGCTAACTATGGCTACACCTTC.

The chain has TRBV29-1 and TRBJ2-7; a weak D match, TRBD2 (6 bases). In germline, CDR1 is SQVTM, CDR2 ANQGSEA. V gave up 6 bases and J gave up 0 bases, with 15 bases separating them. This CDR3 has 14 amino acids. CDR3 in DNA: TGCAGCGTCGAGGGGCGGGGCGTCTCCTACGAGCAGTACTTC. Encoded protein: CSVEGRGVSYEQYF.

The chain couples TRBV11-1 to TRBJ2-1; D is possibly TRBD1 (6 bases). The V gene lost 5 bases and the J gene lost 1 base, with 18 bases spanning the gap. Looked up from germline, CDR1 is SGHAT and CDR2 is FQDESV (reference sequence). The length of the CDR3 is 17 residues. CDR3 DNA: TGTGCCAGCAGCCCCAGAGCCGGGACACATTCCTACAATGAGCAGTTCTTC. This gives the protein CASSPRAGTHSYNEQFF.

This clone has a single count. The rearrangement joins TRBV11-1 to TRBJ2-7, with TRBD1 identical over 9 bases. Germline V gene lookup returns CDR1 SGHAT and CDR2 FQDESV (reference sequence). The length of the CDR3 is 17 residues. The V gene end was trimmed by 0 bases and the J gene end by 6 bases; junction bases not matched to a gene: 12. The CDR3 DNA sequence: TGTGCCAGCAGCTTAGCCCGTCCGGGACAGGGATATGGCGAGCAGTACTTC. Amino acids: CASSLARPGQGYGEQYF. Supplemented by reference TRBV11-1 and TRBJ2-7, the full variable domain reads EAEVAQSPRYKITEKSQAVAFWCDPISGHATLYWYRQILGQGPELLVQFQDESVVDDSQLPKDRFSAERLKGVDSTLKIQPAELGDSAMYLCASSLARPGQGYGEQYFGPGTRLTVT.

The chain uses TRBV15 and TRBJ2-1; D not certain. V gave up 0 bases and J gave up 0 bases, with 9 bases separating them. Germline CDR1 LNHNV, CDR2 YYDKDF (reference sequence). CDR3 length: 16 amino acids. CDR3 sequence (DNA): TGTGCCACCAGCAGAGATTTACCCAGCTCCTACAATGAGCAGTTCTTC. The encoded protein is CATSRDLPSSYNEQFF.

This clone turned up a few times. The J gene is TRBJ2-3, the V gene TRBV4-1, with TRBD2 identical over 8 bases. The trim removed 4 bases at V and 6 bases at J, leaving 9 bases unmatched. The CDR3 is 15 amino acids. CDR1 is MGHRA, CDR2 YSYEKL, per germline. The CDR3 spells CASSPFGGGQDTQYF. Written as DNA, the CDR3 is TGCGCCAGCAGCCCGTTCGGCGGGGGGCAGGATACGCAGTATTTT.

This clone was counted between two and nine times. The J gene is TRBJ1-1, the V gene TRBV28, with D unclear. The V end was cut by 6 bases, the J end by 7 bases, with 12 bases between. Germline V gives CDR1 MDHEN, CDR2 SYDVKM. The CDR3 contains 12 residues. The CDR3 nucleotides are TGTGCCAGCAGCCTACGGCGGGGTGAAGCTTTCTTT. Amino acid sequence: CASSLRRGEAFF.

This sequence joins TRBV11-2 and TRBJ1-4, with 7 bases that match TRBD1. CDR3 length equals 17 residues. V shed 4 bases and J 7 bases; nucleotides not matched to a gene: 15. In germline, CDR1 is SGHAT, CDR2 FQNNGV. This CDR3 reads CASSSGTVRQLGEKLFF. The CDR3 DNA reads TGTGCCAGCAGCTCCGGGACAGTCCGCCAACTAGGTGAAAAACTGTTTTTT.

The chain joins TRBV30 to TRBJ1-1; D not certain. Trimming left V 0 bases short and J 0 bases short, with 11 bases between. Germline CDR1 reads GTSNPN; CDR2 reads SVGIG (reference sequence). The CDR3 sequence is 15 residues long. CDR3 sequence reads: CAWSVGTGMNTEAFF. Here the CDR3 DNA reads TGTGCCTGGAGTGTAGGCACGGGGATGAACACTGAAGCTTTCTTT.

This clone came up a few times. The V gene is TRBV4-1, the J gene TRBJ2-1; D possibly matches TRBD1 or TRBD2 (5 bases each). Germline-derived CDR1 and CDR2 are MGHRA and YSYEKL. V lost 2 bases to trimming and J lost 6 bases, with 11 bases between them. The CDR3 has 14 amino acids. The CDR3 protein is CASSQLAGINEQFF. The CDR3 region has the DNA TGCGCCAGCAGCCAACTAGCAGGGATCAATGAGCAGTTCTTC.

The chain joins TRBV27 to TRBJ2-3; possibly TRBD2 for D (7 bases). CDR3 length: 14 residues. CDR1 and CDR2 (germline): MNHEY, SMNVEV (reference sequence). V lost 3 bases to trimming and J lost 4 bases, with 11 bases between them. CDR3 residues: CASSFGGPPDTQYF. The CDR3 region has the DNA TGTGCCAGCAGTTTCGGGGGGCCTCCAGATACGCAGTATTTT.

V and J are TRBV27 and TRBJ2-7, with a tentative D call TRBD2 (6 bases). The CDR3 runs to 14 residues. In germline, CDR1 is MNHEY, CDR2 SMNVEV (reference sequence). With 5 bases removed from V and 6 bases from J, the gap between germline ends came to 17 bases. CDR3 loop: CASSQTGAGSEQYF. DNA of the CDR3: TGTGCCAGCAGTCAGACTGGGGCGGGGAGCGAGCAGTACTTC.

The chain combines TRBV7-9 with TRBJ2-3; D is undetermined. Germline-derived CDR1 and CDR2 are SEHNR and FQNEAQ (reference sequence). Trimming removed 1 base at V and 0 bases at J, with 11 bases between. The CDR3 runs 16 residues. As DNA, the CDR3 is TGTGCCAGCAGCTTAGGTGTGGGGAAAAGCACAGATACGCAGTATTTT. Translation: CASSLGVGKSTDTQYF.

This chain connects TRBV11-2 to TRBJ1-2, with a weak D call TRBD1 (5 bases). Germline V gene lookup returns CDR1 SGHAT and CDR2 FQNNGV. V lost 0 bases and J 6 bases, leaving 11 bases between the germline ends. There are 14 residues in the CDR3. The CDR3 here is CASSLDQGVDGYTF. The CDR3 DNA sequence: TGTGCCAGCAGCTTAGATCAAGGGGTTGATGGCTACACCTTC.

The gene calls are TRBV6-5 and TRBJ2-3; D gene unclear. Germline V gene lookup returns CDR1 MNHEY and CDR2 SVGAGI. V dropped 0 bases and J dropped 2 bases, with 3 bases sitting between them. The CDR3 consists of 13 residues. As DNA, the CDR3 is TGTGCCAGCAGTTACTCGGCCACAGATACGCAGTATTTT. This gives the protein CASSYSATDTQYF.

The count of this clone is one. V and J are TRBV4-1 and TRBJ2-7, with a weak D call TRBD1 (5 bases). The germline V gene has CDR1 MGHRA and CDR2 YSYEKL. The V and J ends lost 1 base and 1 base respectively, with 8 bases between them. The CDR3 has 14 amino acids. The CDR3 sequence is CASSQGQGSYEQYF. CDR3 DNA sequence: TGCGCCAGCAGCCAAGGTCAGGGATCCTACGAGCAGTACTTC.

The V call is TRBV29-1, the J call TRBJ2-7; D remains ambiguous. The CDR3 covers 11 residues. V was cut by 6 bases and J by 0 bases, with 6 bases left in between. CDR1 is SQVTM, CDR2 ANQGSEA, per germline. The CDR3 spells CSVPSSYEQYF. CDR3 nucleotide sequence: TGCAGCGTCCCCTCCTCCTACGAGCAGTACTTC.

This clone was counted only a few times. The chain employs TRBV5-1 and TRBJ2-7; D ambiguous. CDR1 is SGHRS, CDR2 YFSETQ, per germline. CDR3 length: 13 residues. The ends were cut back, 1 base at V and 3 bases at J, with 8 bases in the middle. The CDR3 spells CASSLSSVYEQYF. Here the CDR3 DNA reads TGCGCCAGCAGCTTGTCGTCTGTCTACGAGCAGTACTTC.

In DNA form, the CDR3 reads TGCAGTGCTCCTACAACTAGCGAGCAGTTCTTC. Amino acid sequence: CSAPTTSEQFF. The chain has TRBV20-1 and TRBJ2-1; perhaps TRBD2 as D (6 bases). The CDR3 is 11 amino acids. The germline V gene encodes CDR1 DFQATT and CDR2 SNEGSKA (reference sequence). V was pared by 5 bases and J by 10 bases, with 12 bases between.

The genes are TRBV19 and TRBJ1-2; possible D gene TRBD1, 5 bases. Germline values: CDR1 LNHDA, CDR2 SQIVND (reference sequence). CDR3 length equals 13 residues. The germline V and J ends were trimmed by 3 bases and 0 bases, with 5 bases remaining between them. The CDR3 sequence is CASSMGANYGYTF. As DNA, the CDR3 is TGTGCCAGTAGTATGGGGGCTAACTATGGCTACACCTTC. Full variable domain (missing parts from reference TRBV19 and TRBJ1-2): DGGITQSPKYLFRKEGQNVTLSCEQNLNHDAMYWYRQDPGQGLRLIYYSQIVNDFQKGDIAEGYSVSREKKESFPLTVTSAQKNPTAFYLCASSMGANYGYTFGSGTRLTVV.

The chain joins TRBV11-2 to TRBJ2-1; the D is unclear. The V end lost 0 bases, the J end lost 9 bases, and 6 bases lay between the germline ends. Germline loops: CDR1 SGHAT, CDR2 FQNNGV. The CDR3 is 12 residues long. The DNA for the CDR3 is TGTGCCAGCAGCTTAGATCAGAGTGAGCAGTTCTTC. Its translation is CASSLDQSEQFF.

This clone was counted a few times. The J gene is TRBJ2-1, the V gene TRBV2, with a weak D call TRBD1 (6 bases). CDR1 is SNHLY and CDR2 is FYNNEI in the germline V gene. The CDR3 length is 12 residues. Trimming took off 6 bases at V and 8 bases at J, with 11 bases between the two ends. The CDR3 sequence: CASRGADHEQFF. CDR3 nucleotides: TGTGCCAGCAGGGGGGCCGACCATGAGCAGTTCTTC. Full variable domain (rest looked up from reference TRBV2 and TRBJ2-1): EPEVTQTPSHQVTQMGQEVILRCVPISNHLYFYWYRQILGQKVEFLVSFYNNEISEKSEIFDDQFSVERPDGSNFTLKIRSTKLEDSAMYFCASRGADHEQFFGPGTRLTVL.

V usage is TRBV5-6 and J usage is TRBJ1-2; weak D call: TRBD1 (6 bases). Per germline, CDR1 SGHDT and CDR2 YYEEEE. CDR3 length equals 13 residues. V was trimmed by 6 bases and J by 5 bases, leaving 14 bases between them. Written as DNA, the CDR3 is TGTGCCAGCAAATTTACAGGGTCATATGGCTACACCTTC. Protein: CASKFTGSYGYTF. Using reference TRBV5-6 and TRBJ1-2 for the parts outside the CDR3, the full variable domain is DAGVTQSPTHLIKTRGQQVTLRCSPKSGHDTVSWYQQALGQGPQFIFQYYEEEERQRGNFPDRFSGHQFPNYSSELNVNALLLGDSALYLCASKFTGSYGYTFGSGTRLTVV.